This T cell receptor beta chain is drawn from a study of shared clonotypes between healthy human individuals (dated by TCRdb to 2018 to 2021). Broadly, across the study: The cohort included a few men and a couple of women between 18 and 49 years of age. Per donor, three plates each were used for CD4 naive and CD4 memory, two for CD8 naive, and one for CD8 memory. The study deeply sequenced blood TCR repertoires of about 5 healthy adults to estimate repertoire size and the extent of clonotype sharing between individuals. To increase sequencing depth and limit assay-specific biases, TCR repertoire library preparation and sequencing were carried out by different laboratories using diverse techniques. Each donor's leukapheresis produced roughly between about 0.8 and 8.9 billion PBMCs.

The donors were healthy, HIV-negative adults who had no recently reported acute infections or vaccinations. Every donor was a Caucasian adult living in Nashville, Tennessee, USA. Magnetic negative selection was used to enrich CD4+ T cells, after which naive cells were positively selected on CD45RA and the negative fraction became the memory subset. After blood collection by leukapheresis, PBMCs were isolated using Ficoll-Histopaque density gradient centrifugation and then cryopreserved in the vapor phase of liquid nitrogen. Analytical flow cytometry was used to check the purity and quantity of each magnetically sorted T cell population. Each sorted fraction had its genomic DNA isolated and then quantified by UV absorbance on a Nanodrop 2000c. For this clone: Its antigen is still unknown. Base qualities are not provided; no much larger clone lies one nucleotide away.

The germline V gene yields MDHEN for CDR1 and SYDVKM for CDR2. There are 13 amino acids in the CDR3, from cysteine to phenylalanine inclusive. The kept DNA is CDR3 alone, 39 bases in frame from the first base. V trim: 8 bases; J trim: 6 bases; unmatched bases: 4. Using the deep immunoSEQ assay, multiplex PCR amplified TCR CDR3 regions from genomic DNA. Genomic DNA extracted from each cell subset was distributed evenly over all wells of several immunoSEQ 96-well plates, and each plate served as one replicate. Each replicate PCR for sorted subsets received 150 to 250 ng genomic DNA, equal to tens of thousands of T cell genomes. Purified libraries were quantified with a Qubit 3.0 fluorometer, sized on a Bioanalyzer 2100, and re-quantified with the KAPA Library Quantification kit. Each immunoSEQ 96-well plate was sequenced on its own single-read 150-cycle Illumina NextSeq 550 flow cell. The original methods were these. Because only junctional sequences without quality scores were contained in the immunoSEQ output, filtering matching that applied to full-length reads could not be performed. To assign V/J genes and CDR3, sequences were annotated against IMGT germline references using PyIR, a Python wrapper for IgBLAST v1.9. Reads were removed for weak V/J assignments (E-value above 1e-6), missing CDR3, stop codons, out-of-frame junctions, or ambiguous translated residues. V3J clonotypes were defined by identical inferred V gene, J gene, and CDR3 amino acid sequence. The percentage overlap between two repertoires was calculated by dividing the number of shared unique clonotypes by the size of the smaller repertoire. Richness of each repertoire was evaluated using RTK rarefaction, the Chao1 estimator, and Recon v2.1 estimates of unobserved clonotypes. For all TCRbeta clonotypes obtained by the gDNA method from four donors, generation probabilities were computed with OLGA. Here the immuneACCESS table is served through TCRdb, limited to in-frame sequences with V and J called. Missing clones are a known gap in these copies; in checked studies unresolved V genes cover under half, and the rest lacks a known reason. Clone size and the V and J calls come from that table; the DNA yielded D and trimming. For this sample there are some 660,000 clones; more than 70% appear just once. The ten top clones hold around 1.7% of the sample.

Results the study describes overall, beyond this receptor: Sampling was limited to blood, and TCR repertoires in tissue likely differ from TCR repertoires in blood. The genetic and exposure-history diversity represented was limited by the small number of donors. Across a few donors, approximately 5% of naive CD4, roughly 3.5% of naive CD8, around 2.5% of memory CD4, and roughly 0.41% of memory CD8 clonotypes were shared. Pairwise subsampling indicated that sequencing depth was expected to affect the degree of clonotype sharing among donors. Even with the large sequencing depth, rarefaction of the sorted-subset datasets indicated that sequencing was incomplete. Compared with non-shared clonotypes, clonotypes shared by all four sorted-subset donors had higher generation probabilities. Naive subsets generally had larger estimated clonotype richness than memory subsets did.

This clonotype was sampled from a woman younger than 45 in good health. The sample taken for sequencing was memory CD4+ T cells sorted from blood. This sample's cell subset or site label indicates: CD45RA-negative fraction. The chain links TRBV28 with TRBJ2-1; the junction holds 10 bases that match TRBD1. The sequence in DNA is TGTGCCAGCTGGGGACAGGGGCTCAATGAGCAGTTCTTC. Translated, it gives CASWGQGLNEQFF.